This TCR beta chain originates from a study of tumor and adjacent non-tumor tissue in lung cancer. The overall study: The cohort had approximately 12 adenocarcinoma, a couple of squamous cell and 1 small cell patients.

This clonotype has ten or more counts. A modified ARM-PCR protocol with three rounds of nested PCR amplified TCRbeta. TCRdb re-called the multiplex PCR reads with MiXCR, one entry per CDR3 protein. The table has about 70,000 distinct CDR3 sequences, around 73% seen once. This sample's RNA came from whole unsorted tissue. Sequenced material: lung tumor tissue. The receptor was isolated from a man between 60 and 70 years old with non-small cell lung cancer.

The chain's CDR3 is CSVDADANGNTIYF. CDR3 sequence (DNA): TGCAGTGTGGATGCCGATGCGAATGGAAACACCATATATTTT. The chain joins TRBV20-1 to TRBJ1-3; unclear D gene. This CDR3 region has 14 residues. Trimming cost V 7 bases and J 3 bases, with 16 bases left between them. From germline, CDR1 is DFQATT and CDR2 SNEGSKA (reference sequence).